This TCR beta chain was recovered during a study of identical twins. Trimming removed 5 bases from V and 2 bases from J, with 0 bases in between. Germline CDR1 and CDR2: MNHNS and SASEGT. There are 10 residues in the CDR3. TCRdb called the 5' RACE reads again in MiXCR, with one record for every CDR3 protein. Found here are about 100,000 distinct CDR3 sequences, about 6% of them singletons; the top ten hold about an eighth. Study conclusions and caveats: In zero-insertion analyses, partial confounding could arise from invariant MAIT and iNKT cells. Interpretation of the results relied on cross-sectional statistical analysis and not on following the same donors. Out-of-frame beta chain sequences displayed weaker excess sharing between twins.

This clonotype was seen at least ten times. Its antigen is not identified. Material for sequencing was memory T cells sorted from blood. The V gene is TRBV6-1, the J gene TRBJ1-2, with no clear D. The TCR comes from a woman aged 45-65 years in good health. CDR3 sequence reads: CASSNYGYTF. The CDR3 nucleotides are TGTGCCAGCAGTAACTATGGCTACACCTTC.